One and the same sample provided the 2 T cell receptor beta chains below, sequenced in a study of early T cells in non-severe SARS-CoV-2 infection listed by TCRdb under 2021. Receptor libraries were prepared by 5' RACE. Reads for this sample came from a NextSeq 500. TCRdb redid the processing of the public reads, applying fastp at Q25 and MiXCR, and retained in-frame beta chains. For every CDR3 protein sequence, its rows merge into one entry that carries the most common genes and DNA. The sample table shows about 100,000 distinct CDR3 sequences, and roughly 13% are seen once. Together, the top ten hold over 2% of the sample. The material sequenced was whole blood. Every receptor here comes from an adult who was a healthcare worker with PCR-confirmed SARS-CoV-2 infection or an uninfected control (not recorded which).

The CDR3: CASRKAGGSGELFF. CDR3 nucleotides: TGCGCCAGCAGAAAGGCAGGGGGCTCCGGGGAGCTGTTTTTT. The rearrangement joins TRBV4-1 to TRBJ2-2; 8 bases fit TRBD1. With V trimmed by 6 bases and J by 6 bases, 6 bases remained unmatched. The CDR3 totals 14 residues. CDR1 MGHRA and CDR2 YSYEKL come from the germline V gene.

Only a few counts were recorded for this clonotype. The CDR3: CASTQGGQETQYF. The CDR3 DNA reads as TGTGCCAGCACGCAGGGCGGCCAAGAGACCCAGTACTTC. The chain couples TRBV28 to TRBJ2-5; tentative D call: TRBD1 (5 bases). The CDR3 sequence is 13 residues long. Per germline, CDR1 MDHEN and CDR2 SYDVKM. The V end lost 7 bases, the J end lost 1 base, and 10 bases lay between the germline ends.